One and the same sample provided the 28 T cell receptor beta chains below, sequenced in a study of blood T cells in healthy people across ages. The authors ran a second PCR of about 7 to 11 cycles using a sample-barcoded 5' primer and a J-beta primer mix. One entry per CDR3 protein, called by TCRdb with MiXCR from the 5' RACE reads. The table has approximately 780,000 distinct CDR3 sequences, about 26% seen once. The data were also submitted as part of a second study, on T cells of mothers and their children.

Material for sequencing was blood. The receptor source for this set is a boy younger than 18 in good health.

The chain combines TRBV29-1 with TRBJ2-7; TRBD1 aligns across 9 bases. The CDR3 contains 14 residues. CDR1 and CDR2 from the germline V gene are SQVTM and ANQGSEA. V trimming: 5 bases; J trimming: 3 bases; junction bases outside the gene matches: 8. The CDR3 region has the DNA TGCAGCGTTTCCAAGGGGACAGGGCTCTACGAGCAGTACTTC. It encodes CSVSKGTGLYEQYF.

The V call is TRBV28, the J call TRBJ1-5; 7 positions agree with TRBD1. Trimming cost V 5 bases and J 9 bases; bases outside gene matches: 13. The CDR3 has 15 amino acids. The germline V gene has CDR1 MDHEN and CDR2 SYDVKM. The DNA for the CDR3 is TGTGCCAGCAGTGTATCAACAGGGGTACACACGCCCCAGCATTTT. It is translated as CASSVSTGVHTPQHF.

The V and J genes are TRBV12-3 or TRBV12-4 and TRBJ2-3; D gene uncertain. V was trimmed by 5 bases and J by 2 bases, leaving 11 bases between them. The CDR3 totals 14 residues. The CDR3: CASSPAFTTDTQYF. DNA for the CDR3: TGTGCCAGCAGTCCCGCCTTTACCACAGATACGCAGTATTTT.

The CDR3: CSARDLGTAYNEQFF. The CDR3 nucleotides are TGCAGTGCTAGAGATCTCGGGACAGCATACAATGAGCAGTTCTTC. The chain carries TRBV20-1 and TRBJ2-1; 7 nucleotides match TRBD1. This CDR3 spans 15 amino acids. After removal of 0 bases from V and 4 bases from J, the junction contained 6 bases not matched to a gene. CDR1 and CDR2 (germline): DFQATT, SNEGSKA (reference sequence).

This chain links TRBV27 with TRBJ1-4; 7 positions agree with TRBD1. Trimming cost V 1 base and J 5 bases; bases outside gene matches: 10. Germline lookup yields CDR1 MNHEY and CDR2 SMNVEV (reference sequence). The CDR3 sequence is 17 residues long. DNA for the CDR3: TGTGCCAGCAGTTTATTCCCCGGGGCCAGGGGGAATGAAAAACTGTTTTTT. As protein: CASSLFPGARGNEKLFF.

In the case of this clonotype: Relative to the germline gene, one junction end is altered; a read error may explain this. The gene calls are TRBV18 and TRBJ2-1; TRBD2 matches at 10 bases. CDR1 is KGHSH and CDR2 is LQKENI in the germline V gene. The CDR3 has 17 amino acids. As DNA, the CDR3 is TGTGTCAGCTCACCACAACTAGCGGGGAGCTCCTACAATGAGCAGTTCTTC. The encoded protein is CVSSPQLAGSSYNEQFF.

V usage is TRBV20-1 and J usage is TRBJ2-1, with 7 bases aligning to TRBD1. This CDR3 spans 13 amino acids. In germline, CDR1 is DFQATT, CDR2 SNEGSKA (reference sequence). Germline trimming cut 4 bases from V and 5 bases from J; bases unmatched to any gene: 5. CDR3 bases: TGCAGTGCTACCGACAGGGTGAACAATGAGCAGTTCTTC. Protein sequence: CSATDRVNNEQFF.

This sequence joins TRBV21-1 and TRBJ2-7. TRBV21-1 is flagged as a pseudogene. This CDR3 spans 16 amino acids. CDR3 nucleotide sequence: TGTGCCAGCAGCAAAGGGTGTCTCAGGTTGAGATATGAGCAGTACTTC. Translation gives CASSKGCLRLRYEQYF.

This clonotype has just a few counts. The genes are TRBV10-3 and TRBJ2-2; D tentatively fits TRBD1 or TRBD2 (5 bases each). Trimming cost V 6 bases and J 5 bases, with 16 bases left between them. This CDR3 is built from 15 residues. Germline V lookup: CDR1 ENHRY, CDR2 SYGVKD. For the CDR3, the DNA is TGTGCCATCAGCATGGGGGAAGGTAGAACCGGGGAGCTGTTTTTT. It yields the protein CAISMGEGRTGELFF.

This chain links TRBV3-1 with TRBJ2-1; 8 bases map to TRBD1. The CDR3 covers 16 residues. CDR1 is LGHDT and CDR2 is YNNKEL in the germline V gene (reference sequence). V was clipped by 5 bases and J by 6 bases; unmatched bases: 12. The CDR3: CASSKSGQVNLNEQFF. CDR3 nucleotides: TGTGCCAGCAGCAAGTCGGGACAGGTAAATCTCAATGAGCAGTTCTTC.

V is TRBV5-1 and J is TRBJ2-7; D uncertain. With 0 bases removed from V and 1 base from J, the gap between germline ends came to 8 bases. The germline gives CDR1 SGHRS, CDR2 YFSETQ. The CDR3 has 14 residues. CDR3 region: CASSLVGRSYEQYF. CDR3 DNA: TGCGCCAGCAGCTTGGTGGGCAGATCCTACGAGCAGTACTTC.

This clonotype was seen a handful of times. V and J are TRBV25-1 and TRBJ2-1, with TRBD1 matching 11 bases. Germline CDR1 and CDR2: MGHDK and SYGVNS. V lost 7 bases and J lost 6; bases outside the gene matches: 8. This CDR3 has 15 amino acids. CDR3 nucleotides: TGTGCCAGCATTCCGGACAGGGGGCGTTTCAATGAGCAGTTCTTC. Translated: CASIPDRGRFNEQFF. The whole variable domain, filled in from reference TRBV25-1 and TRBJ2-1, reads EADIYQTPRYLVIGTGKKITLECSQTMGHDKMYWYQQDPGMELHLIHYSYGVNSTEKGDLSSESTVSRIRTEHFPLTLESARPSHTSQYLCASIPDRGRFNEQFFGPGTRLTVL.

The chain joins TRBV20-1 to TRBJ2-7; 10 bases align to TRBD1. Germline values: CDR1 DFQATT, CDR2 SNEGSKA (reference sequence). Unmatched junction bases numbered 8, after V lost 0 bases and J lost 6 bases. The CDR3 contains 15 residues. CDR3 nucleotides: TGCAGTGCTAGAGATCCTGGGACAGGGGAGGGCGAGCAGTACTTC. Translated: CSARDPGTGEGEQYF.

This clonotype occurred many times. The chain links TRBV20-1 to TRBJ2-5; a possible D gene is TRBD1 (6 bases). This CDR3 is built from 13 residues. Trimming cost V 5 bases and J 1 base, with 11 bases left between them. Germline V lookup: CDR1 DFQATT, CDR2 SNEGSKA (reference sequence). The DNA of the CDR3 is TGCAGTGCTCGCGGACAGTTCCAAGAGACCCAGTACTTC. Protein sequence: CSARGQFQETQYF.

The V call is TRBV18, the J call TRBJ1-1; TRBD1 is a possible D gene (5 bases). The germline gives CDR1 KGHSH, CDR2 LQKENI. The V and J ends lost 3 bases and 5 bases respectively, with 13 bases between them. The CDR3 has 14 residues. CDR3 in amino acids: CASSPTQGLTEAFF. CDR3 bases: TGTGCCAGCTCACCGACTCAGGGTTTAACTGAAGCTTTCTTT.

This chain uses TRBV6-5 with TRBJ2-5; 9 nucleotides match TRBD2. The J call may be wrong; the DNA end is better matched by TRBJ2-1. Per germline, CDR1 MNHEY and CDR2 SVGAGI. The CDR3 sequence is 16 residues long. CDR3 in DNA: TGTGCCAGCACTTTACAGGGCGGGGGGGCTCTCAATGAGCAGTTCTTC. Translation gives CASTLQGGGALNEQFF.

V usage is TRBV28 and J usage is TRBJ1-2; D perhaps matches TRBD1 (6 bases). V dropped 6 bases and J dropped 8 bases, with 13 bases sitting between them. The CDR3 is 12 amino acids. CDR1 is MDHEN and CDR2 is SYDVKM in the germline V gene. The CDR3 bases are TGTGCCAGCAGAACCCGGGACACGGGCTACACCTTC. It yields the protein CASRTRDTGYTF.

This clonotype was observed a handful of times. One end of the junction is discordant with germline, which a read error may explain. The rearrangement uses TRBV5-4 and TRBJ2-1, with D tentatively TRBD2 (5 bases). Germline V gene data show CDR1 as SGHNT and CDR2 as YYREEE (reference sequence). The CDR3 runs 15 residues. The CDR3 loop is CASRLDRGLYNEQFF. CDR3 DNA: TGTGCCAGCAGATTGGACCGAGGGCTCTACAATGAGCAGTTCTTC.

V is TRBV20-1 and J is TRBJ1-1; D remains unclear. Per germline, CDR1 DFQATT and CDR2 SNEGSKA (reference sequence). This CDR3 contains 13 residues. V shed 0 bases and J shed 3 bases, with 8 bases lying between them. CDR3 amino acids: CSARDTDHTEAFF. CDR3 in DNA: TGCAGTGCTAGAGACACGGACCACACTGAAGCTTTCTTT.

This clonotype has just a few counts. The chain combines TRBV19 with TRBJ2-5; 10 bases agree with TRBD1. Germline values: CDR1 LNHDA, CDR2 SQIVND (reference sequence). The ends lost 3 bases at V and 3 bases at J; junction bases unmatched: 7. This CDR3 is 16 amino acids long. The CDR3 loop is CASSIRGQGQKETQYF. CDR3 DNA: TGTGCCAGTAGTATTAGGGGACAGGGGCAAAAAGAGACCCAGTACTTC. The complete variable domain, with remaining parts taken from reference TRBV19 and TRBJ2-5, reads DGGITQSPKYLFRKEGQNVTLSCEQNLNHDAMYWYRQDPGQGLRLIYYSQIVNDFQKGDIAEGYSVSREKKESFPLTVTSAQKNPTAFYLCASSIRGQGQKETQYFGPGTRLLVL.

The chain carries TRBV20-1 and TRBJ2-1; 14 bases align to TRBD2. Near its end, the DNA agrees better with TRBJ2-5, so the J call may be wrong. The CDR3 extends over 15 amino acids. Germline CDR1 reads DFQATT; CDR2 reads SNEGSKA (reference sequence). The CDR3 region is CSARWGTSGGETQYF. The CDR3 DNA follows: TGCAGTGCTAGATGGGGGACTAGCGGGGGAGAGACCCAGTACTTC.

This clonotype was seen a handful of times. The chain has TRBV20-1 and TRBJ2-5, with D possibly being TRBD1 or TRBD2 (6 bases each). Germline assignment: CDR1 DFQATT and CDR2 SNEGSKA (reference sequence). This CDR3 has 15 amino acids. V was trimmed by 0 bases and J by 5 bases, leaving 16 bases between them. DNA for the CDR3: TGCAGTGCTAGAGATGAGGTGGGGGGCTGGGAGACCCAGTACTTC. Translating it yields CSARDEVGGWETQYF.

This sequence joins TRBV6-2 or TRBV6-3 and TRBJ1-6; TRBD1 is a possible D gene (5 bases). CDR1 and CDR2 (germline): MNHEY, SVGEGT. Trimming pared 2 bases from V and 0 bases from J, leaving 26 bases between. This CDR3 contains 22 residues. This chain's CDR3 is CASSYLTAPIDRRSSYNSPLHF. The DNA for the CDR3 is TGTGCCAGCAGTTACCTCACCGCGCCGATAGACAGAAGGAGCTCCTATAATTCACCCCTCCACTTT.

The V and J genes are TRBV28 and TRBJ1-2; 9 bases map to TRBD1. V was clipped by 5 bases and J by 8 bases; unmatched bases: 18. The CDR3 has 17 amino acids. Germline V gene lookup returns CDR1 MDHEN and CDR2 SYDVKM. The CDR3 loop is CASSPGTGTGIDRGYTF. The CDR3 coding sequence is TGTGCCAGCAGTCCCGGGACAGGGACAGGGATTGATAGGGGCTACACCTTC.

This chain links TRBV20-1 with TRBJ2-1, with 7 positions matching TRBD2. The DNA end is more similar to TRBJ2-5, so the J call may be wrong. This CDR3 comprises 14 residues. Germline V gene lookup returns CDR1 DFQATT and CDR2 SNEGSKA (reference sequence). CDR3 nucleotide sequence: TGCAGTGCTAGAGTGGGGGGGATCGGAGAGACCCAGTACTTC. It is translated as CSARVGGIGETQYF.

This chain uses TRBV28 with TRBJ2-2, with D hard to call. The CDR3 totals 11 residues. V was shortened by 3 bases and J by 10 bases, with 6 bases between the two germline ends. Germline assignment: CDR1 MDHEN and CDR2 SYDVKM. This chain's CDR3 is CASSLWEELFF. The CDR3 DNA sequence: TGTGCCAGCAGTTTGTGGGAGGAGCTGTTTTTT.

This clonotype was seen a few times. The CDR3 DNA follows: TGTGCCAGTATTGGGCTATCGAACACCGGGGAGCTGTTTTTT. Translation gives CASIGLSNTGELFF. The V gene is TRBV19, the J gene TRBJ2-2; D unclear. The V gene lost 7 bases and the J gene lost 0 bases, with 9 bases spanning the gap. Germline CDR1 LNHDA, CDR2 SQIVND (reference sequence). The length of the CDR3 is 14 residues.

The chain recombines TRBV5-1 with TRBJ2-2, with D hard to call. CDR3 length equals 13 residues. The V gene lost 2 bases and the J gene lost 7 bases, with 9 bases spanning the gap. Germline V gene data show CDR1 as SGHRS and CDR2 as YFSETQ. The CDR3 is CASSFKGGGELFF. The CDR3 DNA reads TGCGCCAGCAGCTTCAAGGGTGGCGGGGAGCTGTTTTTT.